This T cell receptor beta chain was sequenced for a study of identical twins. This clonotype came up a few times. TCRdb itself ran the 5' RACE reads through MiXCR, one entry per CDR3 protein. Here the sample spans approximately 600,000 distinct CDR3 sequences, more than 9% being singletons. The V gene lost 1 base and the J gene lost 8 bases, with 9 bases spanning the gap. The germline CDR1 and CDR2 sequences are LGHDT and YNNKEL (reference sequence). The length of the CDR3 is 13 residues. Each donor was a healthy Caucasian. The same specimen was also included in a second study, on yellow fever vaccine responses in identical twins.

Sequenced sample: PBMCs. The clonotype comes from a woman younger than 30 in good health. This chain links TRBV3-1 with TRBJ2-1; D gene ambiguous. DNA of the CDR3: TGTGCCAGCAGCCAAGCCAAAGTACATGAGCAGTTCTTC. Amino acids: CASSQAKVHEQFF.